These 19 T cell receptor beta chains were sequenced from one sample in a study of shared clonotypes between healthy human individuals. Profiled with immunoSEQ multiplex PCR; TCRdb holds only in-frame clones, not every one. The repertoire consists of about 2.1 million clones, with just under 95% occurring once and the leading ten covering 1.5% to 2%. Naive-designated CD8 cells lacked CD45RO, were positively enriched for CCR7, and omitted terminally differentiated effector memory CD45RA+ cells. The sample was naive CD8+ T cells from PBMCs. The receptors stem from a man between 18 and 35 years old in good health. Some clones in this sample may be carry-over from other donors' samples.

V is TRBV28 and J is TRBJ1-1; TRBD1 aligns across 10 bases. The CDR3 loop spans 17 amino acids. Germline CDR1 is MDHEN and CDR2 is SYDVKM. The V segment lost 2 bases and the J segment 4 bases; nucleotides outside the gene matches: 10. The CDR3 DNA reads TGTGCCAGCAGTTTACGAGCCCGGGACAGGGGAGGCACTGAAGCTTTCTTT. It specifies CASSLRARDRGGTEAFF.

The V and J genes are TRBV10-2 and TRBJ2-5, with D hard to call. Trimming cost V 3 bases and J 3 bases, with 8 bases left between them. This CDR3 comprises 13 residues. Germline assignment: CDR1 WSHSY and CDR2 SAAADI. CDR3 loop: CASSDRNKETQYF. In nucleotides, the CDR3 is TGCGCCAGCAGTGACAGGAATAAAGAGACCCAGTACTTC.

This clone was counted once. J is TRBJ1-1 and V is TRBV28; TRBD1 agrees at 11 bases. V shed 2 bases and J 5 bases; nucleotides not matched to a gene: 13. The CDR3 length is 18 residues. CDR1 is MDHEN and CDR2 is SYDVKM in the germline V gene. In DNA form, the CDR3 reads TGTGCCAGCAGTTTACGGGTGGACAGGGGGCGAATTCGGACTGAAGCTTTCTTT. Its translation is CASSLRVDRGRIRTEAFF.

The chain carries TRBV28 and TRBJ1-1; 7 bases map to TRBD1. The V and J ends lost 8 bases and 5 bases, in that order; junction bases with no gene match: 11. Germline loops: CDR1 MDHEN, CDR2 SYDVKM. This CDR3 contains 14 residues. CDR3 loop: CASHPRGGVTEAFF. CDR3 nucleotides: TGTGCCAGCCACCCCCGAGGGGGCGTGACTGAAGCTTTCTTT.

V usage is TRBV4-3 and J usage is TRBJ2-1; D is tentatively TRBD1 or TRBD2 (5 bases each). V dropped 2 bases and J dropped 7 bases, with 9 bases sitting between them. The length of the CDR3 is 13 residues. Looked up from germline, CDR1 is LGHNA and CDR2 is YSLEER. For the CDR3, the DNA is TGCGCCAGCAGCCAACCTGGGGGAAATGAGCAGTTCTTC. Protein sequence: CASSQPGGNEQFF.

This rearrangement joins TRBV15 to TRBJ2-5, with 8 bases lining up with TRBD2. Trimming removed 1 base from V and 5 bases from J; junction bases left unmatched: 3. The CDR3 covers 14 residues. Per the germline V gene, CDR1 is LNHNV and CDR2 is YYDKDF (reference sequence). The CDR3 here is CATSRVAGMETQYF. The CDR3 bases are TGTGCCACCAGCAGAGTAGCGGGAATGGAGACCCAGTACTTC. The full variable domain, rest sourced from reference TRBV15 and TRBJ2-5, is DAMVIQNPRYQVTQFGKPVTLSCSQTLNHNVMYWYQQKSSQAPKLLFHYYDKDFNNEADTPDNFQSRRPNTSFCFLDIRSPGLGDTAMYLCATSRVAGMETQYFGPGTRLLVL.

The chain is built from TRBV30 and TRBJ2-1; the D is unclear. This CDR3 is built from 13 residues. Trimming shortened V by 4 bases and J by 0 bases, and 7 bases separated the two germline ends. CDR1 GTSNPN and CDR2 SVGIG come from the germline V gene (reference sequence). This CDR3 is CAWKGYSYNEQFF. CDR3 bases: TGTGCCTGGAAGGGTTACTCCTACAATGAGCAGTTCTTC.

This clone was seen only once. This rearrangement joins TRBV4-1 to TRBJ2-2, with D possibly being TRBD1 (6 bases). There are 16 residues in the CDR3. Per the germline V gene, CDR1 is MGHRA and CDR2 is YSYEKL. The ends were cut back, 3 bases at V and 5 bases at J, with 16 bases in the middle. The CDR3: CASSHRDTTGTGELFF. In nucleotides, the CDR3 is TGCGCCAGCAGCCACCGGGACACTACGGGAACCGGGGAGCTGTTTTTT.

CDR3 sequence reads: CASSEVGNLNTEAFF. The CDR3 DNA is TGTGCCAGCAGCGAGGTTGGGAACTTGAACACTGAAGCTTTCTTT. The J gene is TRBJ1-1, the V gene TRBV9; D not certain. The CDR3 covers 15 residues. Germline V gene sequence: CDR1 SGDLS, CDR2 YYNGEE. V lost 3 bases and J lost 0, with 12 bases in between.

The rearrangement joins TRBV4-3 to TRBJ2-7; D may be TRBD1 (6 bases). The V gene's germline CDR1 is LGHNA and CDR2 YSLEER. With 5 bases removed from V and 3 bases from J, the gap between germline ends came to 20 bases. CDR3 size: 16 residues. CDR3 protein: CASSESQGRFVYEQYF. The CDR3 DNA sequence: TGCGCCAGCAGCGAAAGTCAGGGGCGGTTTGTCTACGAGCAGTACTTC.

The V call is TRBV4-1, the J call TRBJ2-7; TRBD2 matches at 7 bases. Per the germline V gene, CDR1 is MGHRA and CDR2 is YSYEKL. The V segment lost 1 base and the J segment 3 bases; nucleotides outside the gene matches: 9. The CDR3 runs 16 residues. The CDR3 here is CASSQGLLAEDYEQYF. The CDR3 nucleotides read TGCGCCAGCAGCCAAGGTCTTCTAGCGGAGGACTACGAGCAGTACTTC.

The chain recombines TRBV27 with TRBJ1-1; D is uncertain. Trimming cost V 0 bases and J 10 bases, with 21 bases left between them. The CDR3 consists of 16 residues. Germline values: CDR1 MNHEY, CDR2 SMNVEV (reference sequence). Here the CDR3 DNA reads TGTGCCAGCAGTTTATCGGCCAGTCTTTTGCCACGAGGAGCTTTCTTT. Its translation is CASSLSASLLPRGAFF.

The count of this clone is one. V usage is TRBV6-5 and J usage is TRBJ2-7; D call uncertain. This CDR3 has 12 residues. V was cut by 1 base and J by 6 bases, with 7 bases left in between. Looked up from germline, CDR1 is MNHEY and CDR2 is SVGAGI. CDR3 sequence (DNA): TGTGCCAGCAGTTACTTGGTAGGCGAGCAGTACTTC. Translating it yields CASSYLVGEQYF.

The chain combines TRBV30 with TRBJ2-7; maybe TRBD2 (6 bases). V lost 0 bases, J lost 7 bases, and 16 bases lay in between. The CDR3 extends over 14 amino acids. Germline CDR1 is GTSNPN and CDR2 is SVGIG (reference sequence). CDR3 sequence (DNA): TGTGCCTGGAGTGTACGGACGGAGGGTGGAGAGCAGTACTTC. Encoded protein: CAWSVRTEGGEQYF.

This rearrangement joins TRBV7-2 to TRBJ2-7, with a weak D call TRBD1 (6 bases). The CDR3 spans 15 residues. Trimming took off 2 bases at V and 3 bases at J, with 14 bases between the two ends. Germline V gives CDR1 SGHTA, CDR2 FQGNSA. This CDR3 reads CASSLRTTGIYEQYF. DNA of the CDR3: TGTGCCAGCAGCTTACGAACGACAGGTATCTACGAGCAGTACTTC.

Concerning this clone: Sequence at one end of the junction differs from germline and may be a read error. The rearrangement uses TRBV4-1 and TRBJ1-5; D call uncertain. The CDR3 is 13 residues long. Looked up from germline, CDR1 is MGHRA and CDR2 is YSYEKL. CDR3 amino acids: CTSSQPRNQPQHF. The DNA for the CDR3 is TGCACCAGCAGCCAACCTCGTAATCAGCCCCAGCATTTT.

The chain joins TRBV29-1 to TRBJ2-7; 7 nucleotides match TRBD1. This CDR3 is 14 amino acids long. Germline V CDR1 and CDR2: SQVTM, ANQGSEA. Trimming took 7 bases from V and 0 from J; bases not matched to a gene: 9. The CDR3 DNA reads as TGCAGCGCCCGAGGGGGCCAGACCTCCTACGAGCAGTACTTC. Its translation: CSARGGQTSYEQYF.

The CDR3 nucleotides are TGTGCCAGCAGTGAACCCGGGACAGAAGAGACCCAGTACTTC. This encodes CASSEPGTEETQYF. The chain employs TRBV6-1 and TRBJ2-5; 7 positions agree with TRBD1. The junction had 3 bases not matched to a gene; V was cut back by 2 bases and J by 3 bases. The CDR3 extends over 14 amino acids. CDR1 and CDR2 from the germline V gene are MNHNS and SASEGT.

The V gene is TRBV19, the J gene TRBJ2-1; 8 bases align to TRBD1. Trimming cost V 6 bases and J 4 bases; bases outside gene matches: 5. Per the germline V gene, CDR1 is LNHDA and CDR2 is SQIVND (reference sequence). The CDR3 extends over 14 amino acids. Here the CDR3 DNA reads TGTGCCAGTAGCCACAGGGGGAGGTACAATGAGCAGTTCTTC. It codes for CASSHRGRYNEQFF.